A single sample gave rise to the 12 T cell receptor beta chains below, sequenced in a study of STAT5B mutations in CD4+ large granular lymphocyte leukemia. Assay: immunoSEQ multiplex PCR; the TCRdb copy retains only in-frame clones and omits some. This table has tens of thousands of clones, 81% appearing once. Sequences were obtained from CD4+ T cells from blood buffy coats. Every receptor here comes from a human donor in good health.

The chain is built from TRBV5-1 and TRBJ2-3; 12 bases line up with TRBD2. There are 17 residues in the CDR3. Germline assignment: CDR1 SGHRS and CDR2 YFSETQ. With V trimmed by 0 bases and J by 4 bases, 6 bases remained unmatched. DNA for the CDR3: TGCGCCAGCAGCTTGGCGAGGGCTAGCGGGAGGGCAGATACGCAGTATTTT. Protein sequence: CASSLARASGRADTQYF.

The chain combines TRBV2 with TRBJ2-2, with TRBD1 matching 8 bases. Germline V CDR1 and CDR2: SNHLY, FYNNEI. The CDR3 is 14 residues long. With 7 bases clipped from V and 6 bases from J, the junction kept 7 bases outside the gene matches. CDR3 bases: TGTGCCAGCAACCGGGACAGGTTTCCCGGGGAGCTGTTTTTT. It encodes CASNRDRFPGELFF.

The rearrangement uses TRBV7-9 and TRBJ2-3; 7 nucleotides line up with TRBD1. V shed 1 base, J shed 0 bases, and the junction held 1 base outside the gene matches. This CDR3 has 15 amino acids. Germline CDR1 SEHNR, CDR2 FQNEAQ (reference sequence). The chain's CDR3 is CASSLGGQSTDTQYF. The CDR3 DNA reads TGTGCCAGCAGCTTAGGGGGACAGAGCACAGATACGCAGTATTTT.

The chain is built from TRBV28 and TRBJ2-5; possibly TRBD1 for D (6 bases). The V gene's germline CDR1 is MDHEN and CDR2 SYDVKM. V was cut by 3 bases and J by 7 bases, with 24 bases left in between. This CDR3 region has 17 residues. CDR3 sequence: CASSFGGLGPKAGTQYF. The CDR3 coding sequence is TGTGCCAGCAGTTTTGGGGGCCTCGGTCCGAAGGCGGGGACCCAGTACTTC.

The chain is built from TRBV5-5 and TRBJ2-1, with a tentative D call TRBD2 (5 bases). This CDR3 is 15 amino acids long. Trimming took off 0 bases at V and 0 bases at J, with 7 bases between the two ends. The germline V gene has CDR1 SGHKS and CDR2 YYEKEE (reference sequence). As DNA, the CDR3 is TGTGCCAGCAGCTTGGGTGGGAGCTCCTACAATGAGCAGTTCTTC. Its translation: CASSLGGSSYNEQFF.

The rearrangement joins TRBV7-9 to TRBJ1-2, with D perhaps matching TRBD1 (6 bases). Per germline, CDR1 SEHNR and CDR2 FQNEAQ (reference sequence). V lost 1 base and J lost 4, with 13 bases in between. This CDR3 comprises 15 residues. The CDR3 DNA is TGTGCCAGCAGCTTAGGGGTTGGGGGCAGCTATGGCTACACCTTC. Translating gives CASSLGVGGSYGYTF.

The genes are TRBV7-9 and TRBJ1-2; D uncertain. The V and J ends lost 5 bases and 4 bases respectively, with 11 bases between them. The germline V gene encodes CDR1 SEHNR and CDR2 FQNEAQ (reference sequence). This CDR3 contains 13 residues. CDR3 sequence (DNA): TGTGCCAGCAGCCCGGGTAGTCTCTATGGCTACACCTTC. It yields the protein CASSPGSLYGYTF.

This chain joins TRBV28 and TRBJ1-4; D gene unclear. This CDR3 region has 15 residues. V lost 5 bases and J 0 bases, leaving 10 bases between the germline ends. Per the germline V gene, CDR1 is MDHEN and CDR2 is SYDVKM. The CDR3 sequence: CASSLPGPTNEKLFF. CDR3 nucleotides: TGTGCCAGCAGTCTCCCCGGGCCAACTAATGAAAAACTGTTTTTT.

J is TRBJ2-1 and V is TRBV7-9; tentatively, D is TRBD1 (6 bases). This CDR3 has 19 amino acids. The germline gives CDR1 SEHNR, CDR2 FQNEAQ (reference sequence). Trimming shortened V by 2 bases and J by 0 bases, and 20 bases separated the two germline ends. The chain's CDR3 is CASSLKWGRVVSSYNEQFF. DNA for the CDR3: TGTGCCAGCAGCTTAAAATGGGGGCGGGTGGTTAGCTCCTACAATGAGCAGTTCTTC. The full variable domain, completed using reference TRBV7-9 and TRBJ2-1, is DTGVSQNPRHKITKRGQNVTFRCDPISEHNRLYWYRQTLGQGPEFLTYFQNEAQLEKSRLLSDRFSAERPKGSFSTLEIQRTEQGDSAMYLCASSLKWGRVVSSYNEQFFGPGTRLTVL.

This chain joins TRBV28 and TRBJ1-4; 7 bases line up with TRBD1. V was pared by 4 bases and J by 4 bases, with 15 bases of the junction left unmatched. There are 18 residues in the CDR3. The germline gives CDR1 MDHEN, CDR2 SYDVKM. The CDR3 DNA is TGTGCCAGCAGTTCACCTACTGGAGGGGGCTTAGTTAATGAAAAACTGTTTTTT. Translation: CASSSPTGGGLVNEKLFF. Filled out from reference TRBV28 and TRBJ1-4, the complete variable domain reads DVKVTQSSRYLVKRTGEKVFLECVQDMDHENMFWYRQDPGLGLRLIYFSYDVKMKEKGDIPEGYSVSREKKERFSLILESASTNQTSMYLCASSSPTGGGLVNEKLFFGSGTQLSVL.

V and J are TRBV19 and TRBJ2-1; 7 bases are shared with TRBD2. The germline CDR1 and CDR2 sequences are LNHDA and SQIVND (reference sequence). The CDR3 length is 15 residues. The V and J ends lost 7 bases and 7 bases, in that order; junction bases with no gene match: 13. The CDR3, as DNA: TGTGCCAGTACCCCGGGGAGGGAGACTAGGAATGAGCAGTTCTTC. It encodes CASTPGRETRNEQFF.

This chain joins TRBV28 and TRBJ1-2; TRBD1 agrees at 7 bases. Trimming took 4 bases from V and 3 from J; bases not matched to a gene: 5. This CDR3 is 14 amino acids long. The germline CDR1 and CDR2 sequences are MDHEN and SYDVKM. DNA for the CDR3: TGTGCCAGCAGTTCCGGACAGGCGGACTATGGCTACACCTTC. It encodes CASSSGQADYGYTF.